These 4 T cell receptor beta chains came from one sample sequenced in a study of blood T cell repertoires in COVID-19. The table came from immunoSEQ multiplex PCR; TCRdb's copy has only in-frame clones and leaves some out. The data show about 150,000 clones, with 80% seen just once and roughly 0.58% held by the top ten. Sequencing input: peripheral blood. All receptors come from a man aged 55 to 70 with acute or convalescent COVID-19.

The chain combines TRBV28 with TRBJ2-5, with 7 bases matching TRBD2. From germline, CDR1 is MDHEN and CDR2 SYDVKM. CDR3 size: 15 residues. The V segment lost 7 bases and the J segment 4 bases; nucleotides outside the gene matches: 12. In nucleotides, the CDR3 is TGTGCCAGCAAAAGCCGAGGCGGGAGAGGAGAGACCCAGTACTTC. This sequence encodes CASKSRGGRGETQYF.

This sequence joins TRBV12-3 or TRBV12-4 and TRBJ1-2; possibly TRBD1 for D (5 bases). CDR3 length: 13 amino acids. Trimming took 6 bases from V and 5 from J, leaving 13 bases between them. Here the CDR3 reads CASSLGGVYGYTF. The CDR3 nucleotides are TGTGCCAGCAGCCTTGGGGGGGTGTATGGCTACACCTTC.

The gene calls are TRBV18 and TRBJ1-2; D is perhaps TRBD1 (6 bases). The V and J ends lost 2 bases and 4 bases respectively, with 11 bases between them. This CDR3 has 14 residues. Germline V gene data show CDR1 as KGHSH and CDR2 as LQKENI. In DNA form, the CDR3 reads TGTGCCAGCTCACCAGTCCAGGGGAGCTATGGCTACACCTTC. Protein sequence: CASSPVQGSYGYTF.

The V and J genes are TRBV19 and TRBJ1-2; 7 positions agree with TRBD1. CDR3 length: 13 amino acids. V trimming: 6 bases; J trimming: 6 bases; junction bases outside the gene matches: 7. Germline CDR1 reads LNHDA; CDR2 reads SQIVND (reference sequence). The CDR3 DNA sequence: TGTGCCAGTAGACAGGGGAGATGGGATGGCTACACCTTC. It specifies CASRQGRWDGYTF.